Shown below are 8 T cell receptor beta chains from a single sample sequenced in a study of T cell repertoires in cytomegalovirus infection. Their recognized antigens are unknown. TCRdb redid the calling of the reads with MiXCR, one entry per CDR3 protein. In the table there are some 150,000 distinct CDR3 sequences, over 25% of which are singletons. The sequences come from CD8+ T cells from cultured PBMCs, collected from culture after CMV antigen stimulation. The source is a human donor in good health (CMV status not recorded). Some clones in this sample may be carry-over from other donors' samples.

This clonotype was observed at least ten times. The chain combines TRBV7-9 with TRBJ1-6; the match to TRBD1 covers 8 bases. CDR1 is SEHNR, CDR2 FQNEAQ, per germline (reference sequence). The ends lost 7 bases at V and 7 bases at J; junction bases unmatched: 6. The CDR3 is 14 amino acids. The chain's CDR3 is CASTRQGLNSPLHF. The CDR3 coding sequence is TGTGCCAGCACCAGACAGGGGCTAAATTCACCCCTCCACTTT. The full variable domain, completed using reference TRBV7-9 and TRBJ1-6, is DTGVSQNPRHKITKRGQNVTFRCDPISEHNRLYWYRQTLGQGPEFLTYFQNEAQLEKSRLLSDRFSAERPKGSFSTLEIQRTEQGDSAMYLCASTRQGLNSPLHFGNGTRLTVT.

The table lists this clonotype with a few counts. This chain uses TRBV4-1 with TRBJ2-5; 12 nucleotides align to TRBD2. There are 15 residues in the CDR3. Germline V CDR1 and CDR2: MGHRA, YSYEKL. V was pared by 4 bases and J by 4 bases, with 4 bases of the junction left unmatched. The chain's CDR3 is CASSLLAGGLETQYF. The CDR3 DNA reads as TGCGCCAGCAGCCTACTAGCGGGGGGTTTAGAGACCCAGTACTTC.

The gene calls are TRBV28 and TRBJ2-3; D is unclear. The CDR3 sequence is 16 residues long. Germline V gene data show CDR1 as MDHEN and CDR2 as SYDVKM. V lost 3 bases and J lost 0, with 13 bases in between. CDR3 sequence reads: CASSFFGSPSTDTQYF. The DNA of the CDR3 is TGTGCCAGCAGTTTCTTTGGCAGTCCTAGCACAGATACGCAGTATTTT.

This clonotype was picked up a small number of times. V is TRBV6-5 and J is TRBJ2-7, with 10 bases fitting TRBD2. Germline CDR1 and CDR2: MNHEY and SVGAGI. The junction had 4 bases not matched to a gene; V was cut back by 4 bases and J by 4 bases. The length of the CDR3 is 14 residues. The CDR3 reads CASSSLSGGYEQYF. Written as DNA, the CDR3 is TGTGCCAGCAGTTCTCTTAGCGGGGGGTACGAGCAGTACTTC.

This clonotype was observed at least ten times. V is TRBV19 and J is TRBJ2-1; D not resolved. V was trimmed by 7 bases and J by 9 bases, leaving 10 bases between them. The CDR3 extends over 11 amino acids. Germline V gene lookup returns CDR1 LNHDA and CDR2 SQIVND (reference sequence). This CDR3 reads CASNTLGEQFF. CDR3 in DNA: TGTGCCAGTAATACACTCGGTGAGCAGTTCTTC. The full variable domain, in which reference TRBV19 and TRBJ2-1 provide the parts outside the CDR3, is DGGITQSPKYLFRKEGQNVTLSCEQNLNHDAMYWYRQDPGQGLRLIYYSQIVNDFQKGDIAEGYSVSREKKESFPLTVTSAQKNPTAFYLCASNTLGEQFFGPGTRLTVL.

This clonotype came up a few times. The chain carries TRBV6-4 and TRBJ2-2; D possibly matches TRBD1 or TRBD2 (5 bases each). The CDR3 is 17 residues long. Germline CDR1 reads MRHNA; CDR2 reads SNTAGT. Trimming shortened V by 4 bases and J by 4 bases, and 19 bases separated the two germline ends. CDR3 sequence (DNA): TGTGCCAGCAGTGCTCGAGCCGGGGCCCAAGGCACCGGGGAGCTGTTTTTT. It translates to CASSARAGAQGTGELFF.

The chain joins TRBV12-3 or TRBV12-4 to TRBJ2-1; 8 positions agree with TRBD2. The CDR3 runs 14 residues. Trimming cost V 6 bases and J 8 bases; bases outside gene matches: 9. The CDR3 loop reads CASSPGTRIDEQFF. The CDR3 coding sequence is TGTGCCAGCAGCCCAGGGACTAGAATCGATGAGCAGTTCTTC.

This clonotype was picked up many times. V usage is TRBV7-9 and J usage is TRBJ2-1; 8 bases are shared with TRBD2. The germline CDR1 and CDR2 sequences are SEHNR and FQNEAQ (reference sequence). With V trimmed by 6 bases and J by 0 bases, 4 bases remained unmatched. The length of the CDR3 is 15 residues. CDR3 amino acids: CASRVAGSSYNEQFF. The CDR3 bases are TGTGCCAGCAGAGTAGCGGGGAGCTCCTACAATGAGCAGTTCTTC.